These 22 T cell receptor beta chains were sequenced from one sample in a study of CD8+CD57+ T cells in acquired aplastic anemia. All patients picked for sequencing had shown, by flow cytometry, an expansion of CD8+CD57+ cells. Template material for TCR beta VDJ and CDR3 profiling consisted of genomic DNA. Using its own MiXCR run on the reads, TCRdb lists one record per CDR3 protein. The top ten clones hold around a tenth of a sample with roughly 190,000 distinct CDR3 sequences, nearly 50% of them seen once. Sequencing was performed on sorted CD4+, CD8+, or CD8+CD57+ T cells (not recorded which) from PBMCs. The receptors were gathered from a human donor with aplastic anemia.

In its sample, this clonotype was seen a few times. V and J are TRBV28 and TRBJ2-4, with D unresolved. The ends were cut back, 5 bases at V and 13 bases at J, with 15 bases in the middle. Germline V CDR1 and CDR2: MDHEN, SYDVKM. There are 12 residues in the CDR3. The chain's CDR3 is CASSHTLEWQYF. DNA of the CDR3: TGTGCCAGCAGTCATACTCTGGAATGGCAGTACTTC. Supplemented by reference TRBV28 and TRBJ2-4, the full variable domain reads DVKVTQSSRYLVKRTGEKVFLECVQDMDHENMFWYRQDPGLGLRLIYFSYDVKMKEKGDIPEGYSVSREKKERFSLILESASTNQTSMYLCASSHTLEWQYFGAGTRLSVL.

This chain joins TRBV7-3 and TRBJ2-2; D is uncertain. The CDR3 totals 12 residues. Trimming took off 2 bases at V and 8 bases at J, with 6 bases between the two ends. CDR1 is SGHTA and CDR2 is FQGTGA in the germline V gene. The CDR3 bases are TGTGCCAGCAGCTTATCAGGAGGGGAGCTGTTTTTT. This sequence encodes CASSLSGGELFF. Full variable domain (remainder filled in from reference TRBV7-3 and TRBJ2-2): GAGVSQTPSNKVTEKGKYVELRCDPISGHTALYWYRQSLGQGPEFLIYFQGTGAADDSGLPNDRFFAVRPEGSVSTLKIQRTERGDSAVYLCASSLSGGELFFGEGSRLTVL.

V gene TRBV15 combines with J gene TRBJ1-2; tentatively, D is TRBD1 (6 bases). Germline V gene lookup returns CDR1 LNHNV and CDR2 YYDKDF (reference sequence). CDR3 length equals 12 residues. The germline V and J ends were trimmed by 8 bases and 4 bases, with 11 bases remaining between them. For the CDR3, the DNA is TGTGCCACCGGGGGGCCCTTCTATGGCTACACCTTC. Translation gives CATGGPFYGYTF. The complete variable domain, with remaining parts taken from reference TRBV15 and TRBJ1-2, reads DAMVIQNPRYQVTQFGKPVTLSCSQTLNHNVMYWYQQKSSQAPKLLFHYYDKDFNNEADTPDNFQSRRPNTSFCFLDIRSPGLGDTAMYLCATGGPFYGYTFGSGTRLTVV.

This clonotype showed up many times. V and J are TRBV29-1 and TRBJ2-3; no reliable D call. Trimming removed 7 bases at V and 5 bases at J, with 10 bases between. CDR3 length: 11 amino acids. Germline V lookup: CDR1 SQVTM, CDR2 ANQGSEA. The CDR3 region is CSAHRVDTQYF. DNA of the CDR3: TGCAGCGCCCATCGCGTAGATACGCAGTATTTT.

This chain uses TRBV9 with TRBJ2-5; TRBD1 matches 10 bases. CDR1 SGDLS and CDR2 YYNGEE come from the germline V gene. CDR3 size: 15 residues. The trim removed 3 bases at V and 5 bases at J, leaving 7 bases unmatched. CDR3 in DNA: TGTGCCAGCAGCGGACAGGGGGCGGATGTGGAGACCCAGTACTTC. Translation: CASSGQGADVETQYF. Using reference TRBV9 and TRBJ2-5 for the parts outside the CDR3, the full variable domain is DSGVTQTPKHLITATGQRVTLRCSPRSGDLSVYWYQQSLDQGLQFLIQYYNGEERAKGNILERFSAQQFPDLHSELNLSSLELGDSALYFCASSGQGADVETQYFGPGTRLLVL.

This sequence joins TRBV19 and TRBJ1-4; D perhaps matches TRBD1 (6 bases). Trimming pared 5 bases from V and 5 bases from J, leaving 15 bases between. The germline V gene has CDR1 LNHDA and CDR2 SQIVND (reference sequence). The CDR3 totals 15 residues. CDR3 loop: CASSRDTMRNEKLFF. The CDR3 coding sequence is TGTGCCAGTAGTCGGGACACCATGAGGAATGAAAAACTGTTTTTT.

As to this clonotype: A much larger clonotype is one base distant, so this may be a read error. CDR3 sequence (DNA): TGTGCCAGCAGCTTATTAGCGGGAATCGTCGGGGAGCTGTTTTTT. Its protein is CASSLLAGIVGELFF. This chain connects TRBV11-3 to TRBJ2-2, with 8 positions matching TRBD2. CDR1 and CDR2 from the germline V gene are SGHNT and YENEEA. V shed 2 bases, J shed 7 bases, and the junction held 6 bases outside the gene matches. The CDR3 length is 15 residues.

There are many counts of this clonotype. One junction end does not reproduce the germline sequence, and a read error may be involved. The chain joins TRBV25-1 to TRBJ2-1; 8 bases map to TRBD1. Germline assignment: CDR1 MGHDK and CDR2 SYGVNS. The CDR3 consists of 11 residues. For the CDR3, the DNA is TGTGCCAGCAGTCCCCGGGACAGGTTGGTCTTC. Protein: CASSPRDRLVF.

In regard to this clonotype: One end of the junction is discordant with germline, which a read error may explain. J is TRBJ2-3 and V is TRBV10-2; D perhaps matches TRBD2 (6 bases). The CDR3 is made up of 14 amino acids. CDR1 and CDR2 from the germline V gene are WSHSY and SAAADI. In DNA form, the CDR3 reads TGCGCCACCTCCCCCGGGGGATCACAACTTACGCAGTACTTT. Encoded protein: CATSPGGSQLTQYF.

The chain is built from TRBV20-1 and TRBJ1-2, with unresolved D. This CDR3 contains 13 residues. V gave up 1 base and J gave up 5 bases, with 11 bases separating them. The V gene's germline CDR1 is DFQATT and CDR2 SNEGSKA (reference sequence). The CDR3 region is CSARVALVYGYTF. As DNA, the CDR3 is TGCAGTGCTAGAGTGGCACTCGTTTATGGCTACACCTTC.

V usage is TRBV7-6 and J usage is TRBJ1-2, with a possible D match to TRBD1 (5 bases). The CDR3 loop spans 13 amino acids. The V gene's germline CDR1 is SGHVS and CDR2 FNYEAQ. Here the CDR3 reads CAPPLGLGYGYTF. The CDR3 DNA reads TGTGCTCCCCCCTTGGGGCTAGGCTATGGCTACACCTTC.

This clonotype was seen a few times. The V gene is TRBV2, the J gene TRBJ2-2, with unresolved D. There are 14 residues in the CDR3. Trimming pared 8 bases from V and 5 bases from J, leaving 15 bases between. In germline, CDR1 is SNHLY, CDR2 FYNNEI. CDR3 coding DNA: TGTGCCAGCTCACCACCTAAGAGAACCGGGGAGCTGTTTTTT. Translated, it gives CASSPPKRTGELFF. Combining the CDR3 with reference TRBV2 and TRBJ2-2 gives the whole variable domain EPEVTQTPSHQVTQMGQEVILRCVPISNHLYFYWYRQILGQKVEFLVSFYNNEISEKSEIFDDQFSVERPDGSNFTLKIRSTKLEDSAMYFCASSPPKRTGELFFGEGSRLTVL.

The rearrangement uses TRBV25-1 and TRBJ1-4, with D maybe TRBD1 (5 bases). Germline V gives CDR1 MGHDK, CDR2 SYGVNS. The length of the CDR3 is 15 residues. Deletions cut 3 bases from V and 9 bases from J, with 17 bases between. The CDR3 reads CASSDSRGEGKKLFF. The CDR3 nucleotides are TGTGCCAGCAGTGACTCTCGGGGGGAGGGGAAAAAACTGTTTTTT.

This clonotype was seen only a few times. This CDR3 is CATSDFSGDTEAFF. CDR3 DNA sequence: TGTGCCACCAGTGATTTTAGCGGGGACACTGAAGCTTTCTTT. The chain joins TRBV24-1 to TRBJ1-1; D unclear. This CDR3 is built from 14 residues. V was shortened by 1 base and J by 3 bases, with 8 bases between the two germline ends. Germline V gene lookup returns CDR1 KGHDR and CDR2 SFDVKD.

Of note for this clonotype: A much larger clone differs from this one at a single base, so this may be a read error. The chain recombines TRBV5-6 with TRBJ1-1; D remains unclear. The CDR3 totals 15 residues. CDR1 SGHDT and CDR2 YYEEEE come from the germline V gene. The V gene lost 2 bases and the J gene lost 3 bases, with 14 bases spanning the gap. CDR3 loop: CASSLVDMAYTEAFF. The DNA of the CDR3 is TGTGCCAGCAGCTTAGTAGACATGGCATACACTGAAGCTTTCTTT.

This clonotype was seen ten or more times. This chain links TRBV12-3 or TRBV12-4 with TRBJ2-7, with D maybe TRBD1 (6 bases). The CDR3 extends over 15 amino acids. Trimming left V 7 bases short and J 6 bases short, with 22 bases between. CDR3 region: CASTLGAPERSEQYF. The CDR3 region has the DNA TGTGCCAGCACCTTGGGGGCCCCCGAACGGTCCGAGCAGTACTTC.

As regards this clonotype: The junction departs from the called germline gene at one end, perhaps through a read error. The J gene is TRBJ1-2, the V gene TRBV29-1, with 10 positions matching TRBD1. This CDR3 comprises 11 residues. In germline, CDR1 is SQVTM, CDR2 ANQGSEA. CDR3 residues: CSVEPGQGTAF. The CDR3 DNA follows: TGCAGCGTTGAACCGGGACAGGGGACAGCCTTC. Full variable domain (remainder filled in from reference TRBV29-1 and TRBJ1-2): SAVISQKPSRDICQRGTSLTIQCQVDSQVTMMFWYRQQPGQSLTLIATANQGSEATYESGFVIDKFPISRPNLTFSTLTVSNMSPEDSSIYLCSVEPGQGTAFGSGTRLTVV.

This clonotype occurred many times. This chain uses TRBV6-4 with TRBJ2-7; D ambiguous. The germline V and J ends were trimmed by 2 bases and 4 bases, with 9 bases remaining between them. The CDR3 loop spans 13 amino acids. Germline V gene data show CDR1 as MRHNA and CDR2 as SNTAGT. For the CDR3, the DNA is TGTGCCAGCAGTGACAGGGTAGTTTACGAGCAGTACTTC. It encodes CASSDRVVYEQYF.

This clonotype occurred a few times. V gene TRBV15 combines with J gene TRBJ1-1, with D unresolved. This CDR3 is built from 14 residues. Germline V gene sequence: CDR1 LNHNV, CDR2 YYDKDF (reference sequence). V dropped 1 base and J dropped 5 bases, with 11 bases sitting between them. CDR3 in amino acids: CATSRVRGGTEAFF. Written as DNA, the CDR3 is TGTGCCACCAGCAGAGTACGGGGAGGAACTGAAGCTTTCTTT.

This clonotype has ten or more counts. The CDR3 DNA reads as TGTGCCAGCAAAAGACAGGGAGATCAGCCCCAGCATTTT. Translating it yields CASKRQGDQPQHF. The chain has TRBV11-3 and TRBJ1-5; TRBD1 matches at 7 bases. Germline V gene lookup returns CDR1 SGHNT and CDR2 YENEEA. The CDR3 is made up of 13 amino acids. J was trimmed by 5 bases and V by 7 bases; bases with no gene match: 5.

This sequence joins TRBV15 and TRBJ2-7; D is ambiguous. Trimming shortened V by 1 base and J by 2 bases, and 6 bases separated the two germline ends. The CDR3 totals 13 residues. Germline CDR1 and CDR2: LNHNV and YYDKDF (reference sequence). This CDR3 is CATSRARTYEQYF. CDR3 coding DNA: TGTGCCACCAGCAGAGCAAGGACCTACGAGCAGTACTTC.

The J gene is TRBJ2-2, the V gene TRBV7-2; D not resolved. Trimming took 5 bases from V and 2 from J, leaving 9 bases between them. CDR3 size: 14 residues. Per the germline V gene, CDR1 is SGHTA and CDR2 is FQGNSA. DNA for the CDR3: TGTGCCAGCAGCCCGCGACTTAACACCGGGGAGCTGTTTTTT. The encoded protein is CASSPRLNTGELFF.